This T cell receptor beta chain was sequenced during a study of a mutant IDH1 vaccine in newly diagnosed glioma. For the study at large: The treated group averaged about 44 years old and was around 62% male, roughly 38% female. The earlier regimen, radiotherapy, temozolomide, or both, was most often both.

The length of the CDR3 is 16 residues. Sequenced by immunoSEQ multiplex PCR; TCRdb stores in-frame clones only, minus some. The sample gives about 83,000 clones, roughly 77% of which show up once; 5% to 6.5% is in the top ten. Time point: week 47, end of study. The vaccine gave 300 ug of a 20-mer mutant IDH1 peptide subcutaneously per dose. New WHO grade 3 or 4 IDH1-mutant, ATRX-lost astrocytomas were present in all donors. In the case of this clone: The antigen is not known.

This clonotype originated in a man aged 35 to 55 with glioma. This rearrangement joins TRBV21-1 to TRBJ2-1; the table's D call, TRBD2, has no DNA check behind it. TRBV21-1 is marked as a pseudogene. The sequenced sample was PBMCs, obtained from a glioma patient whose treatment included an IDH1 peptide vaccine. The CDR3 loop reads CASSKGASGIYNEQFF. The CDR3 bases are TGTGCCAGCAGCAAAGGAGCTAGCGGGATCTACAATGAGCAGTTCTTC.